Listed below are T cell receptor beta chains from one sample, sequenced in a study of shared clonotypes between healthy human individuals. TCRdb keeps only in-frame clones here, not all; method: immunoSEQ multiplex PCR. The data show some 1.5 million clones, with over 95% seen just once and approximately 1.1% held by the top ten. Input material: naive CD4+ T cells sorted from blood. The source is a man aged 25 to 40 in good health. CDR3s include the opening cysteine and the closing phenylalanine or tryptophan. The order of the fields is CDR3 DNA, CDR3 protein, J gene, clone size, V gene, D gene. A D gene is named only where the DNA matches it firmly. Clone size is given for some rows only: seen once, a few or many times, or a class if the clone is expanded.

CDR3 DNA: TGTGCCAGCAGTTTATTCGGGATTACCTACGAGCAGTACTTC
CDR3 protein: CASSLFGITYEQYF
J gene: TRBJ2-7
clone size: -
V gene: TRBV28
D gene: -

CDR3 DNA: TGTGCCAGCAGTGATTGGGCTAGCGGCACCGGGGAGCTGTTTTTT
CDR3 protein: CASSDWASGTGELFF
J gene: TRBJ2-2
clone size: once
V gene: TRBV2
D gene: TRBD2

CDR3 DNA: TGTGCCTCCCCCGCTAGCGGGAGTATGGGAGATACGCAGTATTTT
CDR3 protein: CASPASGSMGDTQYF
J gene: TRBJ2-3
clone size: -
V gene: TRBV5-4
D gene: TRBD2

CDR3 DNA: TGTGCCAGCAGCCCGGACGAGGGAAAACTGTTTTTT
CDR3 protein: CASSPDEGKLFF
J gene: TRBJ1-4
clone size: -
V gene: TRBV7-9
D gene: -

CDR3 DNA: TGTGCCAGCAGGGCGGACAGAAACACCGGGGAGCTGTTTTTT
CDR3 protein: CASRADRNTGELFF
J gene: TRBJ2-2
clone size: -
V gene: TRBV6-6
D gene: -

CDR3 DNA: TGCGCCAGCAGCTTGCCCGCGGGTTCCTACAATGAGCAGTTCTTC
CDR3 protein: CASSLPAGSYNEQFF
J gene: TRBJ2-1
clone size: -
V gene: TRBV5-1
D gene: -

CDR3 DNA: TGTGCCAGCAGCGTAGGACAGGGAACGGAGACCCAGTACTTC
CDR3 protein: CASSVGQGTETQYF
J gene: TRBJ2-5
clone size: -
V gene: TRBV9
D gene: TRBD1

CDR3 DNA: TGCGCCAGCAGCTCCATAGCGGGAGGGGCGGGGGAGACCCAGTACTTC
CDR3 protein: CASSSIAGGAGETQYF
J gene: TRBJ2-5
clone size: -
V gene: TRBV5-1
D gene: TRBD2

CDR3 DNA: TGTGCCAGCAGCCTAACCCTGTTCGGGGACACCGGGGAGCTGTTTTTT
CDR3 protein: CASSLTLFGDTGELFF
J gene: TRBJ2-2
clone size: -
V gene: TRBV7-7
D gene: -

CDR3 DNA: TGTGCCAGCAGCTTGGGCGGGAGGGCTGACAATGAGCAGTTCTTC
CDR3 protein: CASSLGGRADNEQFF
J gene: TRBJ2-1
clone size: -
V gene: TRBV5-4
D gene: TRBD2

CDR3 DNA: TGTGCCAGCAGCTTAGGACTAGCGGGACTCGATGAGCAGTTCTTC
CDR3 protein: CASSLGLAGLDEQFF
J gene: TRBJ2-1
clone size: -
V gene: TRBV7-7
D gene: TRBD2

CDR3 DNA: TGTGCCAGCAGCCCAAGGGGGGGAAACCAATACGAGCAGTACTTC
CDR3 protein: CASSPRGGNQYEQYF
J gene: TRBJ2-7
clone size: -
V gene: TRBV7-8
D gene: -

CDR3 DNA: TGTGCCATCAGTGAGGGGCTGGGGGCGGCTAATGAAAAACTGTTTTTT
CDR3 protein: CAISEGLGAANEKLFF
J gene: TRBJ1-4
clone size: -
V gene: TRBV6-1
D gene: -

CDR3 DNA: TGTGCCAGCAGCGTAGACAGGGGCCCAGATACGCAGTATTTT
CDR3 protein: CASSVDRGPDTQYF
J gene: TRBJ2-3
clone size: -
V gene: TRBV9
D gene: TRBD1

CDR3 DNA: TGTGCCAGCAGTTTATCTCCCGGACTAGGCTCCCTATTAGAGACCCAGTACTTC
CDR3 protein: CASSLSPGLGSLLETQYF
J gene: TRBJ2-5
clone size: -
V gene: TRBV28
D gene: TRBD2

CDR3 DNA: TGTGCCAGCAGCCCCCTCATAGCGGGAGGAGGCGAGCAGTACTTC
CDR3 protein: CASSPLIAGGGEQYF
J gene: TRBJ2-7
clone size: -
V gene: TRBV7-2
D gene: TRBD2

CDR3 DNA: TGCAGCGTTGGGGGACTCTATGCAGATACGCAGTATTTT
CDR3 protein: CSVGGLYADTQYF
J gene: TRBJ2-3
clone size: -
V gene: TRBV29-1
D gene: -

CDR3 DNA: TGTGCCAGCAGTGAAGCAGGGCCCTATGGCTACACCTTC
CDR3 protein: CASSEAGPYGYTF
J gene: TRBJ1-2
clone size: -
V gene: TRBV2
D gene: -

CDR3 DNA: TGTGCCAGCAGCCCGAAATATAGCTGGTCCTCCTACGAGCAGTACTTC
CDR3 protein: CASSPKYSWSSYEQYF
J gene: TRBJ2-7
clone size: -
V gene: TRBV7-6
D gene: -

CDR3 DNA: TGTGCCTGGAGTGTAGGGGGAGTTGGCTACGAGCAGTACTTC
CDR3 protein: CAWSVGGVGYEQYF
J gene: TRBJ2-7
clone size: -
V gene: TRBV30
D gene: -

CDR3 DNA: TGCGCCACCTTACTAGCGGCAGATACGCAGTATTTT
CDR3 protein: CATLLAADTQYF
J gene: TRBJ2-3
clone size: -
V gene: TRBV10-2
D gene: TRBD2

CDR3 DNA: TGCGCCAGCAGCTCGGGACAGGGGGGCTACACAGATACGCAGTATTTT
CDR3 protein: CASSSGQGGYTDTQYF
J gene: TRBJ2-3
clone size: -
V gene: TRBV5-1
D gene: TRBD1

CDR3 DNA: TGTGCCAGCAGTTTATGGGACACCTTATACCCCTATGGCTACACCTTC
CDR3 protein: CASSLWDTLYPYGYTF
J gene: TRBJ1-2
clone size: -
V gene: TRBV28
D gene: -

CDR3 DNA: TGTGCCTGGAGTCGGGACTTACAAGAGACCCAGTACTTC
CDR3 protein: CAWSRDLQETQYF
J gene: TRBJ2-5
clone size: -
V gene: TRBV30
D gene: -

CDR3 DNA: TGCGCCAGCAGCTTGGGGGGACTAGCGGGAGTCGGGCAAGAGACCCAGTACTTC
CDR3 protein: CASSLGGLAGVGQETQYF
J gene: TRBJ2-5
clone size: -
V gene: TRBV5-1
D gene: TRBD2

CDR3 DNA: TGTGCCAGCAGTCAGACTAGCGGGAGGTCCGGGGAGCTGTTTTTT
CDR3 protein: CASSQTSGRSGELFF
J gene: TRBJ2-2
clone size: -
V gene: TRBV13
D gene: TRBD2